A selection of T cell receptor beta chains follows, all from one sample in a study of blood T cell repertoires in COVID-19. Assay: immunoSEQ multiplex PCR; the TCRdb copy retains only in-frame clones and omits some. This table holds about 62,000 clones, 86% found once. The sequencing input was peripheral blood. Receptor source: a woman aged 80 or over with acute or convalescent COVID-19. Each CDR3 is given with its conserved first and last residue. Each record gives: clone size, V gene, J gene, D gene, CDR3 DNA, CDR3 protein. A D gene is named only where the DNA matches it firmly. Not every row has a clone size; where given, it reads once, few, many or a size class.

>-|TRBV28|TRBJ2-1|TRBD2
TGTGCCAGCAGTTTATTTTCTAGCGGAACCTACAATGAGCAGTTCTTC
CASSLFSSGTYNEQFF
>-|TRBV5-1|TRBJ1-3|-
TGCGCCAGCAGCTTGGCCTTAGGAAACACCATATATTTT
CASSLALGNTIYF
>-|TRBV30|TRBJ1-5|TRBD1
TGTGCCTGGGGACAGGGCTATGATCAGCCCCAGCATTTT
CAWGQGYDQPQHF
>-|TRBV19|TRBJ1-5|-
TGTGCCAGTAGTATCAGTCCTTCTGAGGACCAGCATTTT
CASSISPSEDQHF
>-|TRBV6-5|TRBJ2-7|-
TGTGCCAGCAGTTACGCCGCGGTCCCCCCACCCTACGAGCAGTACTTC
CASSYAAVPPPYEQYF
>-|TRBV28|TRBJ1-1|-
TGTGCCAGCAGTTTCGCGGGGCTCTCCAACGCTTTCTTT
CASSFAGLSNAFF
>-|TRBV27|TRBJ2-1|-
TGTGCCAGCAGTACCACTAGCCGAGGTGAGCAGTTCTTC
CASSTTSRGEQFF
>-|TRBV11-1|TRBJ1-1|-
TGTGCCAGCAGCTTTGCAGAGGGGGTGAACACTGAAGCTTTCTTT
CASSFAEGVNTEAFF
>-|TRBV18|TRBJ1-2|TRBD1
TGTGCCAGCTCCGGACAGGGGAGCGGCTACACCTTC
CASSGQGSGYTF
>-|TRBV6-5|TRBJ1-5|-
TGTGCCAGCAGCCGAAATGGGCCAGACAATCAGCCCCAGCATTTT
CASSRNGPDNQPQHF
>-|TRBV4-3|TRBJ2-5|-
TGCGCCAGCAGCCAAGGACGAGGGGGGGCCGTGGAGACCCAGTACTTC
CASSQGRGGAVETQYF
>-|TRBV18|TRBJ1-6|-
TGTGCCAGCTCACCAGACAGTTATAATTCACCCCTCCACTTT
CASSPDSYNSPLHF
>-|TRBV11-2|TRBJ2-1|-
TGTGCCAGCAGCTTCCGGAGGGTAGACTATGAGCAGTTCTTC
CASSFRRVDYEQFF
>-|TRBV6-1|TRBJ2-1|-
TGTGCCAGCAGTGCGCGAGTGAGGTCTTCCTACAATGAGCAGTTCTTC
CASSARVRSSYNEQFF
>-|TRBV5-1|TRBJ2-5|-
TGCGCCAGCAGCTTGGCCCCGGGGGGCGATGAGACCCAGTACTTC
CASSLAPGGDETQYF
>-|TRBV28|TRBJ1-2|-
TGTGCCAGCAGTTTGTCAGGGTCGTATTCCTATGGCTACACCTTC
CASSLSGSYSYGYTF
>-|TRBV6-6|TRBJ2-1|TRBD2
TGTGCCAGCAGCTTGATAGCGGGATCCTACAATGAGCAGTTCTTC
CASSLIAGSYNEQFF
>once|TRBV29-1|TRBJ1-1|TRBD1
TGCAGCGTCCACAGGGGTGGTTACGCCACTGAAGCTTTCTTT
CSVHRGGYATEAFF
>-|TRBV30|TRBJ2-3|-
TGTGCCTGGAGTGCCACCCGGGGAGGCACAGATACGCAGTATTTT
CAWSATRGGTDTQYF
>-|TRBV30|TRBJ2-7|-
TGTGCCTGGACCCCTGGGGGGTACTACGAGCAGTACTTC
CAWTPGGYYEQYF
>-|TRBV28|TRBJ2-7|TRBD2
TGTGCCAGCAGTCTCCTCTGGGCGGGAGGGCCCAACGAGCAGTACTTC
CASSLLWAGGPNEQYF
>-|TRBV11-1|TRBJ2-6|-
TGTGCCAGCGGACAGTCCTCTGGGGCCAACGTCCTGACTTTC
CASGQSSGANVLTF
>-|TRBV19|TRBJ2-1|-
TGTGCCAGTAAGGGAAGGGAGAGCTCCTACAATGAGCAGTTCTTC
CASKGRESSYNEQFF
>few|TRBV4-1|TRBJ1-4|-
TGCGCCAGCAGCCAAGCCGGAGTCGCTAATGAAAAACTGTTTTTT
CASSQAGVANEKLFF
>-|TRBV7-2|TRBJ2-2|TRBD2
TGTGCCAGCAGCCGTCGACTAGCGGGGGGTACCGGGGAGCTGTTTTTT
CASSRRLAGGTGELFF
>-|TRBV5-1|TRBJ1-6|-
TGCGCCAGCAGCCTAACAAACCGGGGGTTAGGTTCACCCCTCCACTTT
CASSLTNRGLGSPLHF
>-|TRBV10-3|TRBJ1-5|TRBD1
TGTGCCATCAGACCGGACAGGGGAGGACAGCCCCAGCATTTT
CAIRPDRGGQPQHF
>-|TRBV5-8|TRBJ2-7|-
TGTGCCAGCAGCTTCCAAGGAGGGATCCCCTACGAGCAGTACTTC
CASSFQGGIPYEQYF
>-|TRBV4-3|TRBJ1-3|-
TGCGCCAGCAGCCAAGATTCGGGAGCAGAAGTCAGCTCTGGAAACACCATATATTTT
CASSQDSGAEVSSGNTIYF
>-|TRBV30|TRBJ2-1|TRBD2
TGTGCCTGGGGACTAGATACGGTCAATGAGCAGTTCTTC
CAWGLDTVNEQFF
>-|TRBV19|TRBJ1-2|TRBD1
TGTGCCAGTAGTATTGGTGGGACAGGGGCGAGGTCAGGGGGCTACACCTTC
CASSIGGTGARSGGYTF
>-|TRBV7-6|TRBJ2-3|-
TGTGCCAGCAGCTTAATGGCAGGAGGGGGCACAGATACGCAGTATTTT
CASSLMAGGGTDTQYF
>-|TRBV5-1|TRBJ1-1|TRBD1
TGCGCCAGCAGCTTGGATGGTCAGGGGGTGGGCACTGAAGCTTTCTTT
CASSLDGQGVGTEAFF
>-|TRBV5-4|TRBJ2-7|TRBD2
TGTGCCAGCAGCTTGCCGGGGGGAGATGGATACGAGCAGTACTTC
CASSLPGGDGYEQYF
>few|TRBV5-6|TRBJ2-2|TRBD1
TGTGCCAGCAGCTCGGACAGGGACACCGGGGAGCTGTTTTTT
CASSSDRDTGELFF
>-|TRBV5-1|TRBJ2-1|-
TGCGCCAGCAGACCCGAGGCGAGGTCTTACAATGAGCAGTTCTTC
CASRPEARSYNEQFF
>-|TRBV30|TRBJ2-7|TRBD1
TGTGCCTGGAAGGCAAAGGGCAGGGGGCGAGTCTACGAGCAGTACTTC
CAWKAKGRGRVYEQYF
>-|TRBV7-3|TRBJ2-2|TRBD2
TGTGCCAGCAGCCCTACTAGCGGGGGGGAACCCGGGGAGCTGTTTTTT
CASSPTSGGEPGELFF
>once|TRBV30|TRBJ1-1|-
TGTGCCTGCACACCGAACACTGAAGCTTTCTTT
CACTPNTEAFF
>-|TRBV6-5|TRBJ2-1|-
TGTGCCAGCAGTCAGAACAATGAGCAGTTCTTC
CASSQNNEQFF
>-|TRBV27|TRBJ2-7|TRBD2
TGTGCCAGCAGCCCCTTTCCCCAGCGGGAGCCGGACTACGAGCAGTACTTC
CASSPFPQREPDYEQYF
>-|TRBV18|TRBJ1-1|-
TGTGCCAGCTCACCAGCCGGGTTCACTGAAGCTTTCTTT
CASSPAGFTEAFF
>-|TRBV2|TRBJ2-2|-
TGTGCCAGCAGACAGGGGAACACCGGGGAGCTGTTTTTT
CASRQGNTGELFF
>once|TRBV5-4|TRBJ2-1|-
TGTGCCAGCAGCTTTGGGGGGACGAGCTCCTACAATGAGCAGTTCTTC
CASSFGGTSSYNEQFF